These T cell receptor beta chains were read from a single sample in a study of OX40 agonist ivuxolimab in advanced cancers. The protocol was immunoSEQ multiplex PCR, while the TCRdb copy is restricted to in-frame clones and leaves out a portion. The sample includes tens of thousands of clones, roughly 80% of them seen just once. Source: CD4+ or CD8+ T cells sorted from blood, taken in a trial of the OX40 agonist ivuxolimab. The receptors were gathered from an adult with an advanced solid tumor such as melanoma, head and neck, liver or kidney cancer. Both conserved end residues are part of each CDR3. The D gene is left open where the match is weak. Part of the rows lack a size; the others show once, few, many or a class for expanded clones.

v_gene: TRBV5-4; j_gene: TRBJ1-4; d_gene: -; abundance: -; len: 15; CDR3nt: TGTGCCAGCAGCTTGCGGGCAGGCGATAATGAAAAACTGTTTTTT; CDR3aa: CASSLRAGDNEKLFF
v_gene: TRBV9; j_gene: TRBJ2-7; d_gene: TRBD2; abundance: -; len: 16; CDR3nt: TGTGCCAGCAGCTCGGGACTAGCGGGAGGTTTCGGCGAGCAGTACTTC; CDR3aa: CASSSGLAGGFGEQYF
v_gene: TRBV29-1; j_gene: TRBJ2-3; d_gene: TRBD1; abundance: -; len: 13; CDR3nt: TGCAGCCTCCGACAGGGGGGCACAGATACGCAGTATTTT; CDR3aa: CSLRQGGTDTQYF
v_gene: TRBV10-1; j_gene: TRBJ2-3; d_gene: TRBD2; abundance: -; len: 16; CDR3nt: TGCGCCAGCAGTGAGGCGATAGCGGGAGGGCCGGATACGCAGTATTTT; CDR3aa: CASSEAIAGGPDTQYF
v_gene: TRBV28; j_gene: TRBJ2-3; d_gene: TRBD1; abundance: -; len: 15; CDR3nt: TGTGCCAGCAGTTCCATTTCGACAGGGGGGGATACGCAGTATTTT; CDR3aa: CASSSISTGGDTQYF
v_gene: TRBV28; j_gene: TRBJ2-3; d_gene: -; abundance: -; len: 15; CDR3nt: TGTGCCAGCAGTTTAATAGCGGATAACACAGATACGCAGTATTTT; CDR3aa: CASSLIADNTDTQYF
v_gene: TRBV28; j_gene: TRBJ2-1; d_gene: -; abundance: -; len: 14; CDR3nt: TGTGCCATTAGACCACGCCCAAACGGCGGTGAGCAGTTCTTC; CDR3aa: CAIRPRPNGGEQFF
v_gene: TRBV5-1; j_gene: TRBJ2-5; d_gene: -; abundance: -; len: 13; CDR3nt: TGCGCCAGCAGCTCAATAAGGGGCGAGACCCAGTACTTC; CDR3aa: CASSSIRGETQYF
v_gene: TRBV30; j_gene: TRBJ2-7; d_gene: -; abundance: few; len: 14; CDR3nt: TGTGCCTGGAGTGTGTCAGGGATTTCCTACGAGCAGTACTTC; CDR3aa: CAWSVSGISYEQYF
v_gene: TRBV9; j_gene: TRBJ2-3; d_gene: -; abundance: -; len: 17; CDR3nt: TGTGCCAGCAGCGTATCCTCGGGGGACGGGGGCACAGATACGCAGTATTTT; CDR3aa: CASSVSSGDGGTDTQYF
v_gene: TRBV7-6; j_gene: TRBJ1-3; d_gene: TRBD1; abundance: -; len: 16; CDR3nt: TGTGCCAGCAGCTTAGTTGGACAGGGCTCTGGAAACACCATATATTTT; CDR3aa: CASSLVGQGSGNTIYF
v_gene: TRBV15; j_gene: TRBJ2-5; d_gene: -; abundance: -; len: 16; CDR3nt: TGTGCCACCAGCAGAGATGGGGGCCCCGGGAGTCGGACCCAGTACTTC; CDR3aa: CATSRDGGPGSRTQYF
v_gene: TRBV19; j_gene: TRBJ1-2; d_gene: -; abundance: -; len: 14; CDR3nt: TGTGCCAGTAGGGAGCCGGGCCAGTCCTTCGGCTACACCTTC; CDR3aa: CASREPGQSFGYTF
v_gene: TRBV11-2; j_gene: TRBJ2-1; d_gene: TRBD1; abundance: -; len: 15; CDR3nt: TGTGCCAGCAGCTCCCCCTGGACAGGTTCAAATGAGCAGTTCTTC; CDR3aa: CASSSPWTGSNEQFF
v_gene: TRBV7-8; j_gene: TRBJ2-1; d_gene: TRBD2; abundance: -; len: 20; CDR3nt: TGTGCCAGCAGCTTACGCCCCGCAGGGGGAGGTCGGACTAGCGGTAATGAGCAGTTCTTC; CDR3aa: CASSLRPAGGGRTSGNEQFF
v_gene: TRBV6-4; j_gene: TRBJ2-3; d_gene: -; abundance: -; len: 20; CDR3nt: TGTGCCAGACTAAAGACACACTTTTACGGGGGGCCCCTTTTCACAGATACGCAGTATTTT; CDR3aa: CARLKTHFYGGPLFTDTQYF
v_gene: TRBV30; j_gene: TRBJ1-2; d_gene: TRBD1; abundance: -; len: 13; CDR3nt: TGTGCCTGGAGTGGACAGGGGGCCTCTGGCTACACCTTC; CDR3aa: CAWSGQGASGYTF
v_gene: TRBV15; j_gene: TRBJ2-1; d_gene: TRBD2; abundance: -; len: 15; CDR3nt: TGTGCCACCAGCACGCCAGCGGGGGGGAGCAATGAGCAGTTCTTC; CDR3aa: CATSTPAGGSNEQFF
v_gene: TRBV4-1; j_gene: TRBJ2-5; d_gene: -; abundance: -; len: 14; CDR3nt: TGCGCCAGCAGCCAAGTTTGGAGGGAAGAGACCCAGTACTTC; CDR3aa: CASSQVWREETQYF
v_gene: TRBV28; j_gene: TRBJ2-1; d_gene: -; abundance: -; len: 16; CDR3nt: TGTGCCAGCAGTTTGGTACCCTCTCCCGTGACGGAGGAGCAGTTCTTC; CDR3aa: CASSLVPSPVTEEQFF
v_gene: TRBV7-9; j_gene: TRBJ2-1; d_gene: -; abundance: -; len: 11; CDR3nt: TGTGCCAGCAGCTACCAGAGTGAGCAGTTCTTC; CDR3aa: CASSYQSEQFF
v_gene: TRBV11-1; j_gene: TRBJ2-5; d_gene: TRBD2; abundance: -; len: 15; CDR3nt: TGTGCCAGCAGCTTAGACGGACTAGCCCAAGAGACCCAGTACTTC; CDR3aa: CASSLDGLAQETQYF
v_gene: TRBV4-3; j_gene: TRBJ1-5; d_gene: TRBD1; abundance: once; len: 17; CDR3nt: TGCGCCAGCAGCCAAGGGACAGGGAGTGAGAGTAGTCAGCCCCAGCATTTT; CDR3aa: CASSQGTGSESSQPQHF
v_gene: TRBV6-1; j_gene: TRBJ2-1; d_gene: TRBD2; abundance: -; len: 15; CDR3nt: TGTGCCAGCTCACGGGGGACTAGCGAATTCAATGAGCAGTTCTTC; CDR3aa: CASSRGTSEFNEQFF
v_gene: TRBV7-2; j_gene: TRBJ1-2; d_gene: -; abundance: once; len: 13; CDR3nt: TGTGCCAGCAGCTTGAGCAGGAACTATGGCTACACCTTC; CDR3aa: CASSLSRNYGYTF
v_gene: TRBV6-5; j_gene: TRBJ2-7; d_gene: -; abundance: -; len: 12; CDR3nt: TGTGCCAGCAGCCCCGACGGCTACGAGCAGTACTTC; CDR3aa: CASSPDGYEQYF
v_gene: TRBV6-4; j_gene: TRBJ1-1; d_gene: -; abundance: -; len: 13; CDR3nt: TGTGCCAGCAGTGAAGGCAGGAACACTGAAGCTTTCTTT; CDR3aa: CASSEGRNTEAFF
v_gene: TRBV7-3; j_gene: TRBJ2-2; d_gene: -; abundance: few; len: 15; CDR3nt: TGTGCCAGCAGCTATGCAGGGTGGGGCACCGGGGAGCTGTTTTTT; CDR3aa: CASSYAGWGTGELFF
v_gene: TRBV7-2; j_gene: TRBJ1-1; d_gene: -; abundance: -; len: 14; CDR3nt: TGTGCCAGCAGCCCGACAGGCCTTGGCACTGAAGCTTTCTTT; CDR3aa: CASSPTGLGTEAFF
v_gene: TRBV6-4; j_gene: TRBJ2-1; d_gene: TRBD2; abundance: -; len: 15; CDR3nt: TGTGCCAGCAGTGGCCGTCTAGCGGGAGTCGAGGAGCAGTTCTTC; CDR3aa: CASSGRLAGVEEQFF
v_gene: TRBV4-1; j_gene: TRBJ2-5; d_gene: TRBD1; abundance: -; len: 14; CDR3nt: TGCGCCAGCAGCCATCCGACAGGGTTGGAGACCCAGTACTTC; CDR3aa: CASSHPTGLETQYF
v_gene: TRBV6-6; j_gene: TRBJ1-5; d_gene: TRBD1; abundance: once; len: 13; CDR3nt: TGTGCCAGCAGCCCGGGACAGGGTCAGCCCCAGCATTTT; CDR3aa: CASSPGQGQPQHF
v_gene: TRBV6-1; j_gene: TRBJ1-5; d_gene: TRBD1; abundance: -; len: 14; CDR3nt: TGTGCCAGCAACCCGGACAGGGTAAACCAGCCCCAGCATTTT; CDR3aa: CASNPDRVNQPQHF
v_gene: TRBV5-1; j_gene: TRBJ2-1; d_gene: TRBD2; abundance: -; len: 15; CDR3nt: TGCGCCAGCAGCTTGACCTCGACTAGCTTCGATGAGCAGTTCTTC; CDR3aa: CASSLTSTSFDEQFF
v_gene: TRBV30; j_gene: TRBJ2-1; d_gene: -; abundance: -; len: 14; CDR3nt: TGTGCCTGGAGTCTAGGGGGGGCTTACAATGAGCAGTTCTTC; CDR3aa: CAWSLGGAYNEQFF
v_gene: TRBV14; j_gene: TRBJ2-5; d_gene: -; abundance: -; len: 15; CDR3nt: TGTGCCAGCAGCCAAGATAGGCCTCTGGGAGAGACCCAGTACTTC; CDR3aa: CASSQDRPLGETQYF
v_gene: TRBV30; j_gene: TRBJ2-5; d_gene: -; abundance: -; len: 14; CDR3nt: TGTGCCTGGAGTGCAGAGAGGTACCAAGAGACCCAGTACTTC; CDR3aa: CAWSAERYQETQYF
v_gene: TRBV7-2; j_gene: TRBJ2-3; d_gene: -; abundance: -; len: 14; CDR3nt: TGTGCCAGCAGCTTGGAAAGGGGCTCGGATACGCAGTATTTT; CDR3aa: CASSLERGSDTQYF
v_gene: TRBV30; j_gene: TRBJ2-2; d_gene: TRBD2; abundance: -; len: 14; CDR3nt: TGTGCCTGGAGGCTAGCGGGAGGCACCGGGGAGCTGTTTTTT; CDR3aa: CAWRLAGGTGELFF
v_gene: TRBV7-8; j_gene: TRBJ1-1; d_gene: -; abundance: -; len: 15; CDR3nt: TGTGCCAGCAGCTTAGCGTTGGGGGGGAATACTGAAGCTTTCTTT; CDR3aa: CASSLALGGNTEAFF
v_gene: TRBV29-1; j_gene: TRBJ2-5; d_gene: -; abundance: -; len: 14; CDR3nt: TGCAGCGGGCTTATAGGACTGCTACAAGAGACCCAGTACTTC; CDR3aa: CSGLIGLLQETQYF
v_gene: TRBV11-2; j_gene: TRBJ2-6; d_gene: -; abundance: -; len: 14; CDR3nt: TGTGCCAGTCTCTGGGGCTCTGGGGCCAACGTCCTGACTTTC; CDR3aa: CASLWGSGANVLTF
v_gene: TRBV28; j_gene: TRBJ2-3; d_gene: TRBD2; abundance: -; len: 16; CDR3nt: TGTGCCAGCAGTTTAGCGGGGGGGCCCTCCACAGATACGCAGTATTTT; CDR3aa: CASSLAGGPSTDTQYF
v_gene: TRBV2; j_gene: TRBJ2-1; d_gene: -; abundance: -; len: 13; CDR3nt: TGTGCCAGCAGCGGGGTGGGTTACAATGAGCAGTTCTTC; CDR3aa: CASSGVGYNEQFF
v_gene: TRBV5-6; j_gene: TRBJ2-1; d_gene: TRBD1; abundance: once; len: 16; CDR3nt: TGTGCCAGCAGCTTGGCCGGGACAGTAGCCTACAATGAGCAGTTCTTC; CDR3aa: CASSLAGTVAYNEQFF
v_gene: TRBV5-1; j_gene: TRBJ2-1; d_gene: TRBD2; abundance: -; len: 15; CDR3nt: TGCGCCAGCAGCTTACTAGCGGGCGGCTACAATGAGCAGTTCTTC; CDR3aa: CASSLLAGGYNEQFF
v_gene: TRBV18; j_gene: TRBJ2-1; d_gene: TRBD2; abundance: -; len: 14; CDR3nt: TGTGCCAGCTCACTAACGGGGGGTAGCAATGAGCAGTTCTTC; CDR3aa: CASSLTGGSNEQFF
v_gene: TRBV11-1; j_gene: TRBJ2-5; d_gene: TRBD1; abundance: -; len: 14; CDR3nt: TGTGCCAGCAGCGTCCGGGACAGGGGAGTGACCCAGTACTTC; CDR3aa: CASSVRDRGVTQYF
v_gene: TRBV7-2; j_gene: TRBJ1-6; d_gene: -; abundance: -; len: 14; CDR3nt: TGTGCCAGCAGCTTAGGGCAGGTCGGCTCACCCCTCCACTTT; CDR3aa: CASSLGQVGSPLHF
v_gene: TRBV28; j_gene: TRBJ2-5; d_gene: TRBD2; abundance: -; len: 16; CDR3nt: TGTGCCAGCAGTTCCAGGACTAGCGGGACAGGGGAGACCCAGTACTTC; CDR3aa: CASSSRTSGTGETQYF
v_gene: TRBV7-3; j_gene: TRBJ2-3; d_gene: -; abundance: -; len: 16; CDR3nt: TGTGCCAGCAGCTTAGGCGGGGGCGTCTTCAGGGATACGCAGTATTTT; CDR3aa: CASSLGGGVFRDTQYF